This T cell receptor (beta chain) was profiled in a study of blood T cell repertoires in COVID-19. TCRdb's copy holds only in-frame clones and misses some; the assay was immunoSEQ multiplex PCR. The sample has about 360,000 clones; roughly 86% are singletons. This clone was counted a single time. CDR1 KGHSH and CDR2 LQKENI come from the germline V gene. V gave up 3 bases and J gave up 0 bases, with 3 bases separating them. CDR3 length equals 14 residues. This clonotype originated in a man in his forties in a cohort exposed to, infected with or recovered from COVID-19 (not recorded which). This rearrangement joins TRBV18 to TRBJ2-6; D gene ambiguous. Sequences were obtained from PBMCs or T cells enriched from blood (not recorded which). CDR3: CASSPSSGANVLTF. CDR3 nucleotide sequence: TGTGCCAGCTCACCGAGCTCTGGGGCCAACGTCCTGACTTTC.